This passage covers 29 T cell receptor beta chains from one sample sequenced in a study of CD8 T cells in ankylosing spondylitis. TCRdb processed the 5' RACE reads anew with MiXCR; each CDR3 protein has one entry. The table lists about 160,000 distinct CDR3 sequences, about 16% of them singletons. The sample taken for sequencing was blood, either unsorted or a sorted T cell fraction (not recorded which). All receptors come from a male donor with ankylosing spondylitis or in good health (not recorded which).

This clonotype was seen ten or more times. The rearrangement links TRBV2 to TRBJ2-2; D might be TRBD1 or TRBD2, each matching 5 bases. The germline V gene encodes CDR1 SNHLY and CDR2 FYNNEI. This CDR3 is built from 12 residues. Between the trimmed V and J ends, which lost 4 bases and 7 bases, there was a span of 7 bases. CDR3 sequence (DNA): TGTGCCAGCAGTGGAGGGGTCGGGGAGCTGTTTTTT. Amino acid sequence: CASSGGVGELFF.

The chain couples TRBV20-1 to TRBJ2-4, with D perhaps TRBD1 or TRBD2 (5 bases each). CDR3 length equals 16 residues. Germline V lookup: CDR1 DFQATT, CDR2 SNEGSKA (reference sequence). The V end lost 4 bases, the J end lost 6 bases, and 22 bases lay between the germline ends. The CDR3 is CSATGTKRATLNIQYF. The CDR3, as DNA: TGCAGTGCTACCGGGACGAAGAGGGCAACCCTAAACATTCAGTACTTC.

In its sample, this clonotype was seen many times. This chain connects TRBV5-1 to TRBJ2-3; the D gene is possibly TRBD2 (6 bases). Between the trimmed V and J ends, which lost 0 bases and 3 bases, there was a span of 14 bases. Germline V lookup: CDR1 SGHRS, CDR2 YFSETQ. This CDR3 has 16 residues. The CDR3 DNA sequence: TGCGCCAGCAGCTTGGAGGATCCGGGAGAAACAGATACGCAGTATTTT. Amino acids: CASSLEDPGETDTQYF.

This rearrangement joins TRBV7-9 to TRBJ2-2; no clear D gene. Germline CDR1 and CDR2: SEHNR and FQNEAQ (reference sequence). CDR3 length: 13 residues. The ends were cut back, 4 bases at V and 4 bases at J, with 7 bases in the middle. In DNA form, the CDR3 reads TGTGCCAGCAGCTATTACAGCACCGGGGAGCTGTTTTTT. Translating gives CASSYYSTGELFF.

This clonotype was recorded many times. The chain couples TRBV20-1 to TRBJ2-6; D remains ambiguous. This CDR3 has 15 residues. Trimming cost V 0 bases and J 0 bases, with 6 bases left between them. Germline CDR1 and CDR2: DFQATT and SNEGSKA (reference sequence). This chain's CDR3 is CSARDPFSGANVLTF. For the CDR3, the DNA is TGCAGTGCTAGAGATCCTTTCTCTGGGGCCAACGTCCTGACTTTC.

This clonotype was counted once. This clone may be a read error of a much larger clone one base away. The V call is TRBV5-1, the J call TRBJ2-3; perhaps D is TRBD1 or TRBD2 (5 bases each). The CDR3 sequence is 15 residues long. Trimming took off 0 bases at V and 5 bases at J, with 13 bases between the two ends. Per the germline V gene, CDR1 is SGHRS and CDR2 is YFSETQ. For the CDR3, the DNA is TGCGCCAGCAGCTTGGCCGTGGGGGTGGTAGATACGCAGTATTTT. Translated, it gives CASSLAVGVVDTQYF. The full variable domain, rest sourced from reference TRBV5-1 and TRBJ2-3, is KAGVTQTPRYLIKTRGQQVTLSCSPISGHRSVSWYQQTPGQGLQFLFEYFSETQRNKGNFPGRFSGRQFSNSRSEMNVSTLELGDSALYLCASSLAVGVVDTQYFGPGTRLTVL.

This clonotype showed up many times. V gene TRBV5-1 combines with J gene TRBJ2-7; TRBD1 aligns across 8 bases. Trimming took 1 base from V and 5 from J; bases not matched to a gene: 8. Germline V gene sequence: CDR1 SGHRS, CDR2 YFSETQ. CDR3 size: 15 residues. CDR3 region: CASSLSGDRFNEQYF. The CDR3 DNA is TGCGCCAGCAGCTTGTCGGGGGACAGGTTCAACGAGCAGTACTTC.

The chain employs TRBV5-1 and TRBJ2-7; 11 bases line up with TRBD2. V shed 2 bases and J 7 bases; nucleotides not matched to a gene: 5. Germline CDR1 reads SGHRS; CDR2 reads YFSETQ. CDR3 length: 14 amino acids. The CDR3 region is CASSFRLAGGEQYF. CDR3 nucleotides: TGCGCCAGCAGCTTTCGGCTAGCGGGAGGTGAGCAGTACTTC.

The CDR3 nucleotides read TGTGCCAGCAGCTTGAGAGAAGCTTTCTTT. Its translation is CASSLREAFF. This sequence joins TRBV5-5 and TRBJ1-1, with unresolved D. The germline CDR1 and CDR2 sequences are SGHKS and YYEKEE (reference sequence). The CDR3 consists of 10 residues. Trimming cost V 1 base and J 8 bases, with 3 bases left between them.

The V call is TRBV18, the J call TRBJ2-7, with 7 bases that match TRBD2. J gave up 6 bases and V 3 bases, and 11 bases lay outside the gene matches. The CDR3 consists of 15 residues. Germline V gene lookup returns CDR1 KGHSH and CDR2 LQKENI. The CDR3 loop is CASSPREGAGSEQYF. DNA for the CDR3: TGTGCCAGCTCACCCAGGGAAGGAGCGGGGTCCGAGCAGTACTTC.

This clonotype was counted ten times or more. The V and J genes are TRBV5-1 and TRBJ1-5; 8 bases match TRBD1. The length of the CDR3 is 14 residues. Losses at the gene ends were 0 bases for V and 6 bases for J; bases not matched to a gene: 2. CDR1 is SGHRS, CDR2 YFSETQ, per germline. The CDR3 region has the DNA TGCGCCAGCAGCTTGGGACAGGGGTTTCAGCCCCAGCATTTT. Its protein is CASSLGQGFQPQHF.

This clonotype was detected only a few times. V usage is TRBV10-3 and J usage is TRBJ1-1; tentative D call: TRBD1 (5 bases). From germline, CDR1 is ENHRY and CDR2 SYGVKD. V was pared by 4 bases and J by 4 bases, with 10 bases between. This CDR3 has 13 amino acids. Here the CDR3 DNA reads TGTGCCATCAGTGTTTCAGGGCGCACTGAAGCTTTCTTT. Residues: CAISVSGRTEAFF.

This clonotype occurred a few times. This chain uses TRBV30 with TRBJ1-1, with D uncertain. Deletions cut 2 bases from V and 0 bases from J, with 7 bases between. Per the germline V gene, CDR1 is GTSNPN and CDR2 is SVGIG (reference sequence). This CDR3 comprises 13 residues. The chain's CDR3 is CAWSPTLNTEAFF. CDR3 coding DNA: TGTGCCTGGAGTCCCACCTTGAACACTGAAGCTTTCTTT.

This clonotype was counted many times. The chain carries TRBV5-1 and TRBJ2-5; D tentatively reads TRBD1 or TRBD2 (6 bases each). Germline lookup yields CDR1 SGHRS and CDR2 YFSETQ. Deletions cut 4 bases from V and 4 bases from J, with 14 bases between. The CDR3 runs 14 residues. CDR3 amino acids: CASSVQGGRETQYF. The CDR3, as DNA: TGCGCCAGCAGCGTACAGGGAGGTAGAGAGACCCAGTACTTC.

This clonotype was seen many times. The chain couples TRBV5-5 to TRBJ1-5; tentative D call: TRBD1 (5 bases). Germline V gene data show CDR1 as SGHKS and CDR2 as YYEKEE (reference sequence). Trimming took off 0 bases at V and 4 bases at J, with 8 bases between the two ends. The CDR3 covers 14 residues. The chain's CDR3 is CASSLDGGNQPQHF. In DNA, the CDR3 is TGTGCCAGCAGCTTGGATGGGGGAAATCAGCCCCAGCATTTT.

This clonotype showed up just once. CDR3 loop: CASSPRSIYEQYF. CDR3 DNA sequence: TGTGCCAGCAGCCCAAGAAGCATCTACGAGCAGTACTTC. The rearrangement joins TRBV7-9 to TRBJ2-7; D is undetermined. This CDR3 region has 13 residues. Between the trimmed V and J ends, which lost 5 bases and 3 bases, there was a span of 11 bases. Germline-derived CDR1 and CDR2 are SEHNR and FQNEAQ (reference sequence).

The table lists this clonotype with many counts. V usage is TRBV20-1 and J usage is TRBJ1-1, with 11 nucleotides matching TRBD1. The V segment lost 0 bases and the J segment 5 bases; nucleotides outside the gene matches: 8. CDR1 and CDR2 (germline): DFQATT, SNEGSKA (reference sequence). The CDR3 is 16 residues long. This CDR3 is CSARDPRGQGETEAFF. The DNA of the CDR3 is TGCAGTGCTAGAGATCCACGGGGACAGGGGGAGACTGAAGCTTTCTTT.

The sample holds a few counts of this clonotype. This chain uses TRBV28 with TRBJ2-2; 7 positions agree with TRBD1. Germline assignment: CDR1 MDHEN and CDR2 SYDVKM. The CDR3 loop spans 18 amino acids. The V gene end was trimmed by 5 bases and the J gene end by 5 bases; junction bases not matched to a gene: 17. CDR3: CASSPRPGTVSQTGELFF. In DNA form, the CDR3 reads TGTGCCAGCAGTCCACGTCCCGGGACAGTGTCGCAGACCGGGGAGCTGTTTTTT.

In this sample, this clonotype turned up a few times. V and J are TRBV20-1 and TRBJ1-5, with D possibly TRBD1 on 6 matching bases. The CDR3 is 13 amino acids. Germline V gene data show CDR1 as DFQATT and CDR2 as SNEGSKA (reference sequence). With 2 bases removed from V and 5 bases from J, the gap between germline ends came to 10 bases. This CDR3 reads CSARLDRDQPQHF. The CDR3 DNA reads as TGCAGTGCTAGATTGGACAGAGATCAGCCCCAGCATTTT.

The rearrangement uses TRBV20-1 and TRBJ2-4; 8 nucleotides line up with TRBD1. With 4 bases clipped from V and 9 bases from J, the junction kept 8 bases outside the gene matches. Germline assignment: CDR1 DFQATT and CDR2 SNEGSKA (reference sequence). The length of the CDR3 is 13 residues. In DNA form, the CDR3 reads TGCAGTGCTACCAAGGACAGGGATGGCATTCAGTACTTC. This gives the protein CSATKDRDGIQYF.

This clonotype occurred many times. This chain joins TRBV12-3 or TRBV12-4 and TRBJ2-1, with D perhaps TRBD2 (7 bases). The CDR3 totals 15 residues. V was shortened by 1 base and J by 4 bases, with 11 bases between the two germline ends. This CDR3 reads CASSLEGGPYNEQFF. The CDR3 DNA follows: TGTGCCAGCAGTTTAGAGGGGGGGCCTTACAATGAGCAGTTCTTC.

There are a few counts of this clonotype. This rearrangement joins TRBV29-1 to TRBJ1-3; tentatively, D is TRBD1 (5 bases). CDR3 size: 14 residues. V was trimmed by 5 bases and J by 4 bases, leaving 15 bases between them. The germline V gene encodes CDR1 SQVTM and CDR2 ANQGSEA. CDR3 DNA sequence: TGCAGCGTTCGTACCCAGGGCCTCGGAAACACCATATATTTT. Protein product: CSVRTQGLGNTIYF.

On this clonotype itself: Just one base apart from a much larger clone, this may be a read error. The chain combines TRBV20-1 with TRBJ1-1, with D unresolved. The CDR3 is 11 residues long. Germline-derived CDR1 and CDR2 are DFQATT and SNEGSKA (reference sequence). The CDR3 spells CSATRMTEVFF. CDR3 nucleotide sequence: TGCAGTGCCACCCGTATGACTGAAGTTTTCTTT.

The chain links TRBV11-3 to TRBJ2-1, with 14 positions matching TRBD2. CDR1 and CDR2 from the germline V gene are SGHNT and YENEEA. V lost 3 bases to trimming and J lost 7 bases; unmatched junction nucleotides: 2. The CDR3 loop spans 15 amino acids. CDR3 coding DNA: TGTGCCAGCAGCTTGACTAGCGGGGGGGCGAATGAGCAGTTCTTC. Its protein is CASSLTSGGANEQFF.

The sample holds a few counts of this clonotype. The rearrangement uses TRBV28 and TRBJ1-2; D remains unclear. Germline lookup yields CDR1 MDHEN and CDR2 SYDVKM. CDR3 length equals 10 residues. Trimming removed 9 bases at V and 7 bases at J, with 9 bases between. CDR3 sequence: CASMGGGYTF. DNA of the CDR3: TGTGCCAGTATGGGCGGTGGCTACACCTTC.

As regards this clonotype: Possible read error: a much larger clone is one base away. The V call is TRBV5-1, the J call TRBJ1-4; tentative D call: TRBD1 (5 bases). The CDR3 covers 14 residues. Germline CDR1 reads SGHRS; CDR2 reads YFSETQ. The V gene lost 4 bases and the J gene lost 8 bases, with 15 bases spanning the gap. The CDR3 sequence: CASSPDMVGEKLFF. The CDR3 coding sequence is TGCGCCAGCAGCCCGGACATGGTCGGCGAAAAACTGTTTTTT.

This clonotype was seen ten or more times. This chain connects TRBV12-3 or TRBV12-4 to TRBJ2-7; the D call may be TRBD1 or TRBD2 (5 bases each). This CDR3 has 14 residues. Between the trimmed V and J ends, which lost 2 bases and 4 bases, there was a span of 12 bases. Here the CDR3 reads CASSLWGTEYEQYF. CDR3 nucleotides: TGTGCCAGCAGTTTATGGGGGACGGAGTACGAGCAGTACTTC.

This clonotype was observed a handful of times. This sequence joins TRBV5-1 and TRBJ2-2; the match to TRBD1 covers 7 bases. The CDR3 totals 14 residues. V was clipped by 6 bases and J by 5 bases; unmatched bases: 7. The germline V gene encodes CDR1 SGHRS and CDR2 YFSETQ. Written as DNA, the CDR3 is TGCGCCAGCACCCGGGACAGACCGACCGGGGAGCTGTTTTTT. Protein product: CASTRDRPTGELFF.

This clonotype was recorded many times. The chain is built from TRBV29-1 and TRBJ2-3; perhaps TRBD2 as D (6 bases). Between the trimmed V and J ends, which lost 7 bases and 0 bases, there was a span of 17 bases. Germline CDR1 reads SQVTM; CDR2 reads ANQGSEA. CDR3 length: 15 amino acids. CDR3 nucleotides: TGCAGCGCCAGGACTTGGCGGGGAAGCACAGATACGCAGTATTTT. Residues: CSARTWRGSTDTQYF.